Following are 18 T cell receptor beta chains from one sample sequenced in a study of response to subunit inactivated influenza vaccine. Each CDR3 protein gets one entry after TCRdb re-called the RT-PCR reads with MiXCR. The table lists 650,000 to 800,000 distinct CDR3 sequences, around 13% of them singletons. Sequenced here: PBMCs from blood, sampled approximately 15 days before vaccination. These receptors were obtained from a man aged 50 or older who received an inactivated influenza vaccine.

The rearrangement links TRBV6-5 to TRBJ2-5; TRBD2 might be the D (6 bases). Germline V gene lookup returns CDR1 MNHEY and CDR2 SVGAGI. This CDR3 contains 15 residues. Trimming removed 2 bases from V and 2 bases from J, with 12 bases in between. This chain's CDR3 is CASSYGRGGQETQYF. The CDR3 region has the DNA TGTGCCAGCAGTTACGGTCGGGGAGGACAAGAGACCCAGTACTTC.

This clonotype was counted only a few times. This rearrangement joins TRBV10-3 to TRBJ2-2, with D hard to call. CDR1 and CDR2 from the germline V gene are ENHRY and SYGVKD. The CDR3 contains 13 residues. The ends were cut back, 5 bases at V and 4 bases at J, with 8 bases in the middle. The CDR3 protein is CAISSDLTGELFF. CDR3 coding DNA: TGTGCCATCAGTAGCGATCTCACCGGGGAGCTGTTTTTT.

Many counts were recorded for this clonotype. At one of its ends the junction is not consistent with the germline gene, which may arise from a read error. The gene calls are TRBV12-3 or TRBV12-4 and TRBJ2-2; TRBD1 matches 7 bases. The CDR3 has 13 amino acids. This CDR3 is CASTGDNTGELFF. The CDR3 DNA sequence: TGTGCAAGCACAGGGGATAACACCGGGGAGCTGTTTTTT.

This clonotype was counted a few times. The chain combines TRBV5-1 with TRBJ2-2, with D maybe TRBD1 (5 bases). V was clipped by 2 bases and J by 6 bases, with 14 bases between them. CDR1 is SGHRS, CDR2 YFSETQ, per germline. The CDR3 contains 15 residues. CDR3 nucleotide sequence: TGCGCCAGCAGCTTCCAGGGTAGTCTTCCCGGGGAGCTGTTTTTT. This codes for CASSFQGSLPGELFF.

This clonotype was picked up a small number of times. The chain combines TRBV19 with TRBJ1-5; D possibly corresponds to TRBD1 (5 bases). Germline V gene lookup returns CDR1 LNHDA and CDR2 SQIVND (reference sequence). V lost 5 bases to trimming and J lost 0 bases, with 11 bases between them. The CDR3 loop spans 15 amino acids. The CDR3 sequence: CASSLGTNSNQPQHF. In nucleotides, the CDR3 is TGTGCCAGTAGTCTGGGGACTAATAGCAATCAGCCCCAGCATTTT.

This chain connects TRBV7-9 to TRBJ2-5; 7 bases agree with TRBD2. Trimming took 5 bases from V and 5 from J; bases not matched to a gene: 11. The CDR3 sequence is 15 residues long. Germline V lookup: CDR1 SEHNR, CDR2 FQNEAQ (reference sequence). CDR3 DNA: TGTGCCAGCAGCGTACCCGGACTAGGGATGGAGACCCAGTACTTC. It is translated as CASSVPGLGMETQYF.

This clonotype has just a few counts. The rearrangement uses TRBV5-1 and TRBJ2-5, with unresolved D. Trimming left V 4 bases short and J 1 base short, with 8 bases between. CDR1 is SGHRS and CDR2 is YFSETQ in the germline V gene. The CDR3 has 13 residues. Written as DNA, the CDR3 is TGCGCCAGCAGCGACGGAACCCAAGAGACCCAGTACTTC. This translates into CASSDGTQETQYF.

The J gene is TRBJ2-3, the V gene TRBV25-1, with 9 bases aligning to TRBD1. Per germline, CDR1 MGHDK and CDR2 SYGVNS. This CDR3 is built from 16 residues. Germline trimming cut 0 bases from V and 4 bases from J; bases unmatched to any gene: 5. The CDR3 reads CASSEYRDRASDTQYF. For the CDR3, the DNA is TGTGCCAGCAGTGAATATAGGGACAGGGCTTCAGATACGCAGTATTTT.

This clonotype appeared a few times. The chain joins TRBV20-1 to TRBJ2-7, with TRBD2 identical over 10 bases. Germline V CDR1 and CDR2: DFQATT, SNEGSKA (reference sequence). There are 13 residues in the CDR3. Trimming removed 3 bases from V and 5 bases from J; junction bases left unmatched: 4. CDR3 in amino acids: CSASTSGKDEQYF. Here the CDR3 DNA reads TGCAGTGCTAGTACTAGCGGGAAAGACGAGCAGTACTTC.

This clonotype was recorded many times. This CDR3 is CASSQVAGRVEWAFF. Here the CDR3 DNA reads TGCGCCAGCAGCCAAGTCGCAGGAAGGGTTGAGTGGGCTTTCTTT. The genes are TRBV4-1 and TRBJ1-1, with no clear D. The CDR3 runs to 15 residues. The germline CDR1 and CDR2 sequences are MGHRA and YSYEKL. Trimming left V 1 base short and J 11 bases short, with 20 bases between.

This clonotype has at least ten counts. The chain joins TRBV12-3 or TRBV12-4 to TRBJ2-1; D possibly uses TRBD1 or TRBD2 (6 bases each). The CDR3 has 14 amino acids. The V end was cut by 7 bases, the J end by 0 bases, with 10 bases between. The CDR3 coding sequence is TGTGCCAGCATAGGAGGGGGCTCCTACAATGAGCAGTTCTTC. Encoded protein: CASIGGGSYNEQFF.

A few counts support this clonotype. J is TRBJ2-7 and V is TRBV20-1, with D uncertain. The germline V gene encodes CDR1 DFQATT and CDR2 SNEGSKA (reference sequence). The CDR3 has 14 residues. V gave up 4 bases and J gave up 1 base, with 14 bases separating them. The CDR3 here is CSANDVRTSYEQYF. The DNA of the CDR3 is TGCAGTGCTAATGATGTCCGTACGTCCTACGAGCAGTACTTC.

This clonotype was picked up a small number of times. This chain joins TRBV10-3 and TRBJ2-7, with a possible D match to TRBD1 (5 bases). Germline V CDR1 and CDR2: ENHRY, SYGVKD. With 7 bases removed from V and 2 bases from J, the gap between germline ends came to 9 bases. There are 12 residues in the CDR3. CDR3 bases: TGTGCCATCATGACAGACCCCTACGAGCAGTACTTC. Translation: CAIMTDPYEQYF.

This clonotype was picked up a small number of times. The V gene is TRBV12-3 or TRBV12-4, the J gene TRBJ2-1, with D hard to call. The V end lost 1 base, the J end lost 5 bases, and 15 bases lay between the germline ends. This CDR3 is 16 amino acids long. This CDR3 reads CASSLEMARGDNEQFF. Here the CDR3 DNA reads TGTGCCAGCAGTTTAGAAATGGCAAGAGGCGACAATGAGCAGTTCTTC.

The chain recombines TRBV7-8 with TRBJ1-1; D not certain. The CDR3 runs to 15 residues. CDR1 and CDR2 from the germline V gene are SGHVS and FQNEAQ. V was trimmed by 1 base and J by 1 base, leaving 10 bases between them. CDR3 DNA sequence: TGTGCCAGCAGCTTAGTTTCGAGGGCGAACACTGAAGCTTTCTTT. Protein sequence: CASSLVSRANTEAFF.

The chain links TRBV6-5 to TRBJ2-7, with a weak D call TRBD1 (6 bases). The V gene lost 5 bases and the J gene lost 2 bases, with 16 bases spanning the gap. Germline loops: CDR1 MNHEY, CDR2 SVGAGI. The CDR3 consists of 15 residues. CDR3 DNA: TGTGCCAGCAGTCCCTCGTACAGGGAAACCTACGAGCAGTACTTC. Translated: CASSPSYRETYEQYF.

This chain joins TRBV29-1 and TRBJ2-1; D is uncertain. The CDR3 covers 16 residues. The germline CDR1 and CDR2 sequences are SQVTM and ANQGSEA. V was clipped by 1 base and J by 1 base, with 14 bases between them. The CDR3 here is CSVEVVQETSYNEQFF. The CDR3 region has the DNA TGCAGCGTTGAAGTAGTCCAGGAAACATCCTACAATGAGCAGTTCTTC.

There are many counts of this clonotype. The CDR3 is CASSGLAGGYEQFF. The CDR3 nucleotides are TGTGCCAGCAGTGGACTAGCGGGGGGCTATGAGCAGTTCTTC. The rearrangement links TRBV6-1 to TRBJ2-1; 13 positions match TRBD2. The CDR3 extends over 14 amino acids. Germline assignment: CDR1 MNHNS and CDR2 SASEGT. The ends lost 4 bases at V and 8 bases at J; junction bases unmatched: 2.